This is a list of T cell receptor beta chains from one sample in a study of Ad26.COV2.S vaccination and SARS-CoV-2 variants. Some clones are missing from TCRdb's copy, which holds only in-frame ones; the method was immunoSEQ multiplex PCR. The profile shows roughly 330,000 clones, almost 90% of them singletons. The input for sequencing was peripheral blood, taken in a trial of Ad26.COV2.S vaccine versus placebo. These receptors all stem from a person aged 18 to 65 who received the Ad26.COV2.S COVID-19 vaccine or a placebo. Both conserved end residues are part of each CDR3. A D gene is named only where the DNA matches it firmly. Clone size is shown for a subset of rows, as once, few, many or a class of expanded clone.

TRBJ2-3 . . TRBV9 CASSANTDTQYF TGTGCCAGCAGCGCGAACACAGATACGCAGTATTTT
TRBJ1-2 few TRBD1 TRBV11-3 CASSPPDRGWGYTF TGTGCCAGCAGCCCCCCGGACAGGGGCTGGGGCTACACCTTC
TRBJ2-1 . TRBD2 TRBV5-1 CASSKGLAVSSYNEQFF TGCGCCAGCAGCAAAGGACTAGCGGTGAGCTCCTACAATGAGCAGTTCTTC
TRBJ2-7 . TRBD1 TRBV3-1/TRBV3-2 CASSQGQGASYEQYF TGTGCCAGCAGCCAGGGACAGGGGGCCTCCTACGAGCAGTACTTC
TRBJ1-5 . . TRBV6-5 CASSYRFRKIHQPQHF TGTGCCAGCAGTTACCGATTTCGCAAGATCCATCAGCCCCAGCATTTT
TRBJ2-5 once TRBD2 TRBV2 CASRPRDYQETQYF TGTGCCAGCAGACCCCGGGACTATCAAGAGACCCAGTACTTC
TRBJ2-2 . . TRBV27 CASSTHRAPGELFF TGTGCCAGCAGTACACACAGGGCACCCGGGGAGCTGTTTTTT
TRBJ1-6 . . TRBV7-9 CASSPLTGLNSPLHF TGTGCCAGCAGCCCGCTCACAGGGCTGAATTCACCCCTCCACTTT
TRBJ1-4 once . TRBV2 CATSPDEKLFF TGTGCCACCTCCCCGGACGAAAAACTGTTTTTT
TRBJ1-4 . . TRBV6-2/TRBV6-3 CASSYHQGGEKLFF TGTGCCAGCAGTTACCACCAGGGTGGTGAAAAACTGTTTTTT
TRBJ1-4 . TRBD1 TRBV7-2 CASSARDRAGEKLFF TGTGCCAGCAGCGCCCGGGACAGGGCTGGAGAAAAACTGTTTTTT
TRBJ1-3 . . TRBV10-3 CAISEGGASLSGNTIYF TGTGCCATCAGTGAGGGTGGGGCTAGCCTCTCTGGAAACACCATATATTTT
TRBJ1-3 . . TRBV10-3 CATSGGPARGNTIYF TGTGCCACCAGTGGGGGCCCTGCGAGGGGAAACACCATATATTTT
TRBJ1-1 . TRBD1 TRBV9 CASSVAREGAQGPEAFF TGTGCCAGCAGCGTAGCGAGGGAGGGGGCGCAGGGACCTGAAGCTTTCTTT
TRBJ1-1 . . TRBV14 CASSTRMRGNTEAFF TGTGCCAGCAGCACCCGCATGAGGGGTAACACTGAAGCTTTCTTT
TRBJ1-5 . TRBD1 TRBV13 CASSSGTGVYQFNQPQHF TGTGCCAGCAGCTCCGGGACAGGGGTCTACCAATTCAATCAGCCCCAGCATTTT
TRBJ2-3 . . TRBV19 CASSVNVVSESITDTQYF TGTGCCAGTAGTGTAAATGTGGTTTCTGAGTCTATCACAGATACGCAGTATTTT
TRBJ2-3 . . TRBV25-1 CASSESGGTDTQYF TGTGCCAGCAGTGAATCTGGGGGAACAGATACGCAGTATTTT
TRBJ1-1 . . TRBV2 CASSTSSVWTEAFF TGTGCCAGCAGCACATCCTCGGTTTGGACTGAAGCTTTCTTT
TRBJ2-3 . . TRBV21-1 CASSARLTDTQYF TGTGCCAGCAGCGCCAGATTAACAGATACGCAGTATTTT
TRBJ1-1 . . TRBV12-3/TRBV12-4 CATADGLNTEAFF TGTGCCACCGCCGACGGACTGAACACTGAAGCTTTCTTT
TRBJ1-2 . . TRBV15 CATSRWDTTNYGYTF TGTGCCACCAGCAGGTGGGACACAACTAACTATGGCTACACCTTC
TRBJ1-6 . TRBD1 TRBV18 CASSPPAGTGPRNSPLHF TGTGCCAGCTCACCACCGGCCGGGACAGGGCCAAGAAATTCACCCCTCCACTTT
TRBJ1-1 . . TRBV6-5 CASSRETGNTEAFF TGTGCCAGCAGCCGGGAAACTGGGAACACTGAAGCTTTCTTT
TRBJ1-2 . TRBD1 TRBV5-6 CASSLAQGQGYGYTF TGTGCCAGCAGCTTGGCTCAGGGACAGGGCTATGGCTACACCTTC
TRBJ2-6 . . TRBV5-1 CASSLRAGTPSSGANVLTF TGCGCCAGCAGCTTGAGGGCCGGGACACCTAGCTCTGGGGCCAACGTCCTGACTTTC
TRBJ2-5 . . TRBV7-3 CASSEQETGAQYF TGTGCCAGCAGCGAACAAGAGACCGGGGCCCAGTACTTC
TRBJ1-5 . . TRBV6-7 CASSSATDSMWQPQHF TGTGCCAGCAGTTCGGCTACGGACTCTATGTGGCAGCCCCAGCATTTT
TRBJ2-1 . . TRBV2 CASSVVRNSYNEQFF TGTGCCAGCAGTGTTGTCCGAAACTCCTACAATGAGCAGTTCTTC
TRBJ1-1 . TRBD1 TRBV27 CASSSGGGSTEAFF TGTGCCAGCAGTTCAGGGGGGGGAAGCACTGAAGCTTTCTTT
TRBJ2-2 . . TRBV21-1 CASSNKVSSRTSGVPVPTGELFF TGTGCCAGCAGCAATAAGGTCTCGTCTAGAACTAGCGGGGTCCCCGTCCCCACCGGGGAGCTGTTTTTT
TRBJ1-3 . . TRBV4-3 CASSQAPGGSGNTIYF TGCGCCAGCAGCCAAGCCCCGGGAGGCTCTGGAAACACCATATATTTT
TRBJ2-7 . . TRBV7-7 CASSRGPTAIYEQYF TGTGCCAGCAGCAGGGGCCCTACCGCGATCTACGAGCAGTACTTC
TRBJ1-2 . . TRBV12-3/TRBV12-4 CASGYGRPAGYTF TGTGCCAGCGGTTACGGGAGACCCGCCGGCTACACCTTC
TRBJ1-6 . TRBD1 TRBV10-2 CASRGRGNSPLHF TGCGCCAGCAGGGGCAGGGGGAATTCACCCCTCCACTTT
TRBJ2-2 once . TRBV7-3 CASSLEVGRTGELFF TGTGCCAGCAGCTTAGAGGTGGGCCGCACCGGGGAGCTGTTTTTT
TRBJ1-1 . . TRBV19 CASRDEGEGNTEAFF TGTGCCAGCCGGGACGAGGGGGAAGGGAACACTGAAGCTTTCTTT
TRBJ2-3 . . TRBV5-6 CASSLGGAADTQYF TGTGCCAGCAGCTTGGGCGGGGCGGCAGATACGCAGTATTTT
TRBJ2-3 . . TRBV5-5 CASSSYSPGRDTQYF TGTGCCAGCAGCTCATACTCGCCCGGGCGCGATACGCAGTATTTT
TRBJ2-5 . TRBD2 TRBV24-1 CATSAGSGRGETQYF TGTGCCACCAGTGCGGGGAGCGGGAGGGGAGAGACCCAGTACTTC
TRBJ1-5 . . TRBV18 CASSPFGGEGQPQHF TGTGCCAGCTCACCATTCGGAGGGGAAGGTCAGCCCCAGCATTTT
TRBJ2-7 . . TRBV6-1 CASSDYKARVRSHEQYF TGTGCCAGCAGTGATTATAAGGCGCGGGTGAGATCCCACGAGCAGTACTTC
TRBJ2-1 few . TRBV7-9 CASSLAYVVDEQFF TGTGCCAGCAGCTTAGCGTATGTTGTGGATGAGCAGTTCTTC
TRBJ2-3 . TRBD2 TRBV6-2/TRBV6-3 CASSYQREVDTQYF TGTGCCAGCAGTTACCAGCGGGAGGTAGATACGCAGTATTTT
TRBJ1-1 . . TRBV5-6 CASRDPGGGEAFF TGTGCCAGCAGAGATCCGGGCGGTGGTGAGGCTTTCTTT
TRBJ1-1 few . TRBV4-3 CASSQDGGRSTEAFF TGCGCCAGCAGCCAAGATGGGGGAAGGAGCACTGAAGCTTTCTTT
TRBJ1-2 . TRBD1 TRBV4-1 CASSPNGNSDRGGGYTF TGCGCCAGCAGCCCCAACGGCAACTCTGACAGGGGTGGCGGCTACACCTTC
TRBJ1-2 . . TRBV7-9 CASSLSSGGRAALGYGYTF TGTGCCAGCAGCTTATCGAGCGGGGGCCGTGCTGCCCTTGGCTATGGCTACACCTTC
TRBJ1-5 . . TRBV5-1 CASSFEGGNQPQHF TGCGCCAGCAGCTTTGAAGGGGGCAATCAGCCCCAGCATTTT
TRBJ2-1 . TRBD2 TRBV7-8 CASSSRTSGSLGEQFF TGTGCCAGCAGCTCCCGGACTAGCGGGAGTCTCGGTGAGCAGTTCTTC
TRBJ2-4 . TRBD1 TRBV7-2 CASSTTTGRVNIQYF TGTGCCAGCAGCACAACGACAGGGCGGGTAAACATTCAGTACTTC
TRBJ1-3 . TRBD1 TRBV23-1 CASSQVNRDREVGWGNTIYF TGCGCCAGCAGTCAAGTCAACCGGGACAGGGAGGTAGGTTGGGGAAACACCATATATTTT